Each of the 22 T cell receptor beta chains below was sequenced from the same sample in a study of CD8+CD57+ T cells in acquired aplastic anemia. According to the study, genomic DNA was the template for TCR beta VDJ and CDR3 profiling. TCRdb processed the reads anew with MiXCR; each CDR3 protein has one entry. Here the sample spans under 350,000 distinct CDR3 sequences, approximately 55% being singletons. Source material: sorted CD4+, CD8+, or CD8+CD57+ T cells (not recorded which) from PBMCs. The receptors here all came from a human donor with severe aplastic anemia or a healthy control (not recorded which).

The chain has TRBV20-1 and TRBJ2-2; possible D gene TRBD1, 6 bases. The CDR3 is made up of 12 amino acids. The germline V and J ends were trimmed by 1 base and 8 bases, with 8 bases remaining between them. Looked up from germline, CDR1 is DFQATT and CDR2 is SNEGSKA (reference sequence). This CDR3 reads CSARAGTGELFF. DNA for the CDR3: TGCAGTGCTAGAGCCGGGACAGGGGAGCTGTTTTTT.

The chain joins TRBV20-1 to TRBJ2-1, with D hard to call. V was shortened by 0 bases and J by 13 bases, with 13 bases between the two germline ends. The CDR3 contains 12 residues. In germline, CDR1 is DFQATT, CDR2 SNEGSKA (reference sequence). CDR3 sequence (DNA): TGCAGTGCTAGAGATTTGGGGATGGATCAGTTCTTC. Translating it yields CSARDLGMDQFF.

Remarks on this clonotype: The conserved phenylalanine or tryptophan is not found at the CDR3 terminus, so this likely reflects a read error. The chain has TRBV19 and TRBJ1-1; D possibly corresponds to TRBD1 (5 bases). The CDR3 extends over 14 amino acids. From germline, CDR1 is LNHDA and CDR2 SQIVND (reference sequence). V lost 3 bases and J 4 bases, leaving 12 bases between the germline ends. The CDR3 reads CASSISGLGTEAFS. CDR3 DNA: TGTGCCAGTAGTATTTCAGGGTTGGGCACTGAAGCTTTCTCT.

V usage is TRBV7-9 and J usage is TRBJ2-7; D uncertain. V gave up 1 base and J gave up 4 bases, with 14 bases separating them. Germline V CDR1 and CDR2: SEHNR, FQNEAQ (reference sequence). The length of the CDR3 is 15 residues. The CDR3 loop is CASSLGERWPYEQYF. CDR3 bases: TGTGCCAGCAGCTTAGGGGAACGTTGGCCTTACGAGCAGTACTTC. Looking up the rest from reference TRBV7-9 and TRBJ2-7 gives the full variable domain: DTGVSQNPRHKITKRGQNVTFRCDPISEHNRLYWYRQTLGQGPEFLTYFQNEAQLEKSRLLSDRFSAERPKGSFSTLEIQRTEQGDSAMYLCASSLGERWPYEQYFGPGTRLTVT.

The rearrangement links TRBV15 to TRBJ2-5; 9 nucleotides align to TRBD1. J was trimmed by 3 bases and V by 5 bases; bases with no gene match: 4. The germline CDR1 and CDR2 sequences are LNHNV and YYDKDF (reference sequence). This CDR3 is built from 14 residues. CDR3 sequence reads: CATSLGQGEETQYF. CDR3 sequence (DNA): TGTGCCACCAGCTTGGGACAGGGAGAAGAGACCCAGTACTTC.

In this sample, this clonotype turned up many times. The V and J genes are TRBV19 and TRBJ2-7; 9 bases align to TRBD1. This CDR3 has 16 amino acids. V was clipped by 5 bases and J by 3 bases; unmatched bases: 11. Germline CDR1 LNHDA, CDR2 SQIVND (reference sequence). The CDR3 DNA reads TGTGCCAGTAGTGCGAAGACAGGGGGTATAGTCTACGAGCAGTACTTC. It yields the protein CASSAKTGGIVYEQYF. The variable domain in full, completed from reference TRBV19 and TRBJ2-7, reads DGGITQSPKYLFRKEGQNVTLSCEQNLNHDAMYWYRQDPGQGLRLIYYSQIVNDFQKGDIAEGYSVSREKKESFPLTVTSAQKNPTAFYLCASSAKTGGIVYEQYFGPGTRLTVT.

This clonotype was seen a handful of times. The rearrangement uses TRBV19 and TRBJ2-6; 8 bases are shared with TRBD2. V lost 3 bases, J lost 2 bases, and 6 bases stayed unmatched. The CDR3 contains 17 residues. Germline CDR1 reads LNHDA; CDR2 reads SQIVND (reference sequence). CDR3 DNA: TGTGCCAGTAGTATCGGGACTAGGGGCCCTGGGGCCAACGTCCTGACTTTC. Encoded protein: CASSIGTRGPGANVLTF.

This chain uses TRBV29-1 with TRBJ2-5; D remains ambiguous. In germline, CDR1 is SQVTM, CDR2 ANQGSEA. Trimming removed 4 bases from V and 7 bases from J, with 13 bases in between. This CDR3 comprises 12 residues. The chain's CDR3 is CSVGTHSGTQYF. The CDR3 DNA follows: TGCAGCGTTGGGACCCATTCGGGGACCCAGTACTTC.

There are a few counts of this clonotype. A much more abundant neighbour one base away suggests this may be a read error. This chain joins TRBV7-9 and TRBJ1-1; D is unresolved. This CDR3 is 11 amino acids long. The V gene's germline CDR1 is SEHNR and CDR2 FQNEAQ (reference sequence). The chain's CDR3 is CASRGNTEALF. The CDR3 coding sequence is TGTGCCAGCAGAGGGAACACTGAAGCTCTCTTT.

This clonotype is a singleton in its sample. The junction shows a germline mismatch at one end, possibly a read error. The chain joins TRBV7-2 to TRBJ2-7; 8 bases agree with TRBD1. Germline assignment: CDR1 SGHTA and CDR2 FQGNSA. The CDR3 is made up of 16 amino acids. The CDR3, as DNA: TGTGCCGGCAGCTCATCCAGGGGGCGCGGCGTCTACGAGCAGTACTTC. Protein sequence: CAGSSSRGRGVYEQYF.

The V gene is TRBV2, the J gene TRBJ1-6, with D perhaps matching TRBD1 (6 bases). Deletions cut 8 bases from V and 7 bases from J, with 18 bases between. The CDR3 totals 15 residues. CDR1 SNHLY and CDR2 FYNNEI come from the germline V gene. As DNA, the CDR3 is TGTGCCAGCTGCTTAAACAGGGCGAGCAATTCACCCCTCCACTTT. Its protein product is CASCLNRASNSPLHF.

This clonotype occurred many times. This chain joins TRBV27 and TRBJ2-3, with a weak D call TRBD2 (5 bases). There are 15 residues in the CDR3. V was cut by 7 bases and J by 0 bases, with 14 bases left in between. Germline lookup yields CDR1 MNHEY and CDR2 SMNVEV (reference sequence). The CDR3 DNA follows: TGTGCCAGCAAGACTACACCCATTAGCACAGATACGCAGTATTTT. Translation: CASKTTPISTDTQYF.

This clonotype was counted at least ten times. J is TRBJ1-4 and V is TRBV4-2, with no clear D. The CDR3 covers 15 residues. The germline V gene has CDR1 LGHNA and CDR2 YNFKEQ. V lost 2 bases and J 8 bases, leaving 15 bases between the germline ends. Here the CDR3 DNA reads TGTGCCAGCAGCCAAAGGGTGGGAGGCACGGAAAAACTGTTTTTT. Protein: CASSQRVGGTEKLFF.

This chain links TRBV2 with TRBJ2-3; 13 nucleotides agree with TRBD2. This CDR3 contains 14 residues. The germline CDR1 and CDR2 sequences are SNHLY and FYNNEI. Trimming took 7 bases from V and 10 from J; bases not matched to a gene: 8. Here the CDR3 DNA reads TGTGCCAGCACCGGACTAGCGGGGGCCGGTGCGCAGTATTTT. It is translated as CASTGLAGAGAQYF.

The V call is TRBV6-1, the J call TRBJ1-5, with D possibly TRBD1 on 6 matching bases. Germline V CDR1 and CDR2: MNHNS, SASEGT. This CDR3 comprises 16 residues. The V and J ends lost 0 bases and 6 bases respectively, with 15 bases between them. The CDR3 spells CASSEASGAFSQPQHF. The CDR3 bases are TGTGCCAGCAGTGAAGCCTCGGGGGCCTTCTCTCAGCCCCAGCATTTT.

This clonotype was counted between two and nine times. The chain links TRBV20-1 to TRBJ2-7; the match to TRBD1 covers 8 bases. This CDR3 is 13 amino acids long. CDR1 and CDR2 from the germline V gene are DFQATT and SNEGSKA (reference sequence). J gave up 3 bases and V 6 bases, and 7 bases lay outside the gene matches. The CDR3 DNA sequence: TGCAGTGCAAGACACACAGGGGGCTACGAGCAGTACTTC. Its translation: CSARHTGGYEQYF.

This clonotype was picked up many times. The chain recombines TRBV7-8 with TRBJ1-2, with 7 nucleotides matching TRBD1. CDR3 length equals 15 residues. CDR1 is SGHVS, CDR2 FQNEAQ, per germline. The J segment lost 2 bases and the V segment lost 3 bases, leaving 6 bases of the junction unmatched. CDR3: CASSFSGTANYGYTF. Written as DNA, the CDR3 is TGTGCCAGCAGCTTTTCCGGGACAGCAAACTATGGCTACACCTTC.

V gene TRBV6-2 or TRBV6-3 combines with J gene TRBJ1-2; D perhaps matches TRBD1 (5 bases). Germline-derived CDR1 and CDR2 are MNHEY and SVGEGT. Trimming shortened V by 5 bases and J by 0 bases, and 13 bases separated the two germline ends. This CDR3 is built from 15 residues. The CDR3 sequence is CASSPRRGTNYGYTF. The DNA for the CDR3 is TGTGCCAGCAGTCCCCGAAGGGGTACTAACTATGGCTACACCTTC.

This clonotype appeared a few times. The V gene is TRBV20-1, the J gene TRBJ1-5; 7 bases fit TRBD1. Germline-derived CDR1 and CDR2 are DFQATT and SNEGSKA (reference sequence). CDR3 size: 12 residues. V was clipped by 6 bases and J by 4 bases; unmatched bases: 3. The CDR3 sequence: CSARTGNQPQHF. CDR3 coding DNA: TGCAGTGCACGGACAGGAAATCAGCCCCAGCATTTT.

V usage is TRBV6-5 and J usage is TRBJ2-7; D is perhaps TRBD2 (5 bases). This CDR3 has 15 residues. V gave up 2 bases and J gave up 1 base, with 12 bases separating them. Germline CDR1 reads MNHEY; CDR2 reads SVGAGI. The CDR3 loop reads CASSYGLAGSYEQYF. CDR3 sequence (DNA): TGTGCCAGCAGTTACGGGCTAGCCGGATCCTACGAGCAGTACTTC.

This clonotype was counted ten times or more. J is TRBJ1-5 and V is TRBV11-2; D might be TRBD1 (5 bases). V lost 4 bases to trimming and J lost 3 bases, with 10 bases between them. There are 14 residues in the CDR3. CDR1 and CDR2 from the germline V gene are SGHAT and FQNNGV. The CDR3 loop reads CASSSGGFNQPQHF. The CDR3 nucleotides are TGTGCCAGCAGCTCCGGGGGTTTCAATCAGCCCCAGCATTTT. Full variable domain (missing parts from reference TRBV11-2 and TRBJ1-5): EAGVAQSPRYKIIEKRQSVAFWCNPISGHATLYWYQQILGQGPKLLIQFQNNGVVDDSQLPKDRFSAERLKGVDSTLKIQPAKLEDSAVYLCASSSGGFNQPQHFGDGTRLSIL.

The chain uses TRBV5-4 and TRBJ2-1, with 8 bases identical to TRBD1. The germline gives CDR1 SGHNT, CDR2 YYREEE (reference sequence). This CDR3 has 13 amino acids. Trimming cost V 7 bases and J 8 bases; bases outside gene matches: 8. The CDR3 protein is CASGGQGRDEQFF. CDR3 sequence (DNA): TGTGCCAGCGGCGGACAGGGTAGGGATGAGCAGTTCTTC.